This is a list of T cell receptor beta chains from one sample in a study of CD8 T cells in Susac syndrome. TCRdb redid the calling of the immunoSEQ multiplex PCR reads with MiXCR, one entry per CDR3 protein. The sample consists of about 150,000 distinct CDR3 sequences, around 96% of them appearing once. Sequenced input: CD4+ T cells from PBMCs. The receptors here all came from a human donor with Susac syndrome. Both conserved end residues are part of each CDR3. A D gene is named only where the DNA matches it firmly. A clone size is listed for some rows: how often the clone was seen (once, few, many), or a class if it is expanded.

V gene	D gene	J gene	clone size	CDR3 protein	CDR3 DNA
TRBV20-1	TRBD1	TRBJ2-1	NA	CSASELVQGNEQFF	TGCAGTGCTAGTGAACTCGTACAGGGGAATGAGCAGTTCTTC
TRBV11-1	NA	TRBJ2-7	NA	CASSLVGGTDSYEQYF	TGTGCCAGCAGCTTAGTTGGCGGGACGGACTCCTACGAGCAGTACTTC
TRBV2	NA	TRBJ2-4	NA	CASSDSGNIQYF	TGTGCCAGCAGTGATTCGGGGAACATTCAGTACTTC
TRBV20-1	NA	TRBJ1-6	NA	CSARVLPPNSPLHF	TGCAGTGCTAGAGTCCTGCCTCCTAATTCACCCCTCCACTTT
TRBV19	TRBD2	TRBJ2-1	once	CASIGGEVNEQFF	TGTGCCAGTATTGGGGGGGAGGTAAATGAGCAGTTCTTC
TRBV4-3	NA	TRBJ1-2	NA	CASSQGPKMSYGYTF	TGCGCCAGCAGCCAAGGCCCGAAGATGTCCTATGGCTACACCTTC
TRBV14	NA	TRBJ1-2	NA	CASSPGANYGYTF	TGTGCCAGCAGCCCCGGGGCTAACTATGGCTACACCTTC
TRBV12-3/TRBV12-4	NA	TRBJ1-2	once	CASSSGPRDYTF	TGTGCCAGCAGTTCCGGTCCCCGGGACTACACCTTC
TRBV2	TRBD1	TRBJ2-5	once	CASTRDRHQETQYF	TGTGCCAGCACCCGGGACAGGCACCAAGAGACCCAGTACTTC
TRBV5-1	TRBD2	TRBJ2-2	NA	CASSSGTTGLNGELFF	TGCGCCAGCAGCTCCGGGACTACCGGGTTGAACGGGGAGCTGTTTTTT
TRBV3-1	TRBD2	TRBJ2-7	once	CASSQPGRTTYEQYF	TGTGCCAGCAGCCAACCCGGGAGGACCACCTACGAGCAGTACTTC
TRBV19	TRBD1	TRBJ1-6	once	CASSTGQGANPRYSPLHF	TGTGCCAGTAGTACCGGACAGGGGGCGAATCCAAGGTATTCACCCCTCCACTTT
TRBV12-3/TRBV12-4	TRBD1	TRBJ2-2	NA	CASSRQGNTGELFF	TGTGCCAGCAGCAGACAGGGGAACACCGGGGAGCTGTTTTTT
TRBV20-1	TRBD2	TRBJ2-5	NA	CSAGQLAGFQETQYF	TGCAGTGCTGGCCAACTAGCGGGGTTCCAAGAGACCCAGTACTTC
TRBV6-6	NA	TRBJ2-5	NA	CASSYSNVGETQYF	TGTGCCAGCAGTTACTCGAATGTAGGAGAGACCCAGTACTTC
TRBV9	NA	TRBJ2-7	NA	CASSLRPGDRDEQYF	TGTGCCAGCAGCTTACGCCCCGGGGATCGCGACGAGCAGTACTTC
TRBV25-1	NA	TRBJ1-5	NA	CASSGGTSQPQHF	TGTGCCAGCAGTGGCGGGACTTCGCAGCCCCAGCATTTT
TRBV20-1	NA	TRBJ2-1	once	CSASQRNNEQFF	TGCAGTGCTAGCCAACGAAACAATGAGCAGTTCTTC
TRBV29-1	NA	TRBJ2-5	once	CSVGASQETQYF	TGCAGCGTGGGGGCTAGCCAAGAGACCCAGTACTTC
TRBV7-8	NA	TRBJ1-2	NA	CASSSDRGDYGYTF	TGTGCCAGCAGCTCGGACCGGGGCGACTATGGCTACACCTTC
TRBV20-1	NA	TRBJ1-1	once	CSARAAEAFF	TGCAGTGCTAGAGCGGCTGAAGCTTTCTTT
TRBV4-3	TRBD1	TRBJ2-1	once	CASSHRTGDNEQFF	TGCGCCAGCAGCCACCGGACAGGGGACAATGAGCAGTTCTTC
TRBV2	NA	TRBJ2-1	NA	CAGLGGASYNEQFF	TGTGCCGGGTTGGGCGGGGCCTCCTACAATGAGCAGTTCTTC
TRBV18	NA	TRBJ2-4	NA	CASSPMAKNIQYF	TGTGCCAGCTCACCAATGGCCAAAAACATTCAGTACTTC
TRBV25-1	TRBD1	TRBJ2-7	NA	CASSDPGGRYEQYF	TGTGCCAGCAGTGATCCAGGGGGTCGCTACGAGCAGTACTTC
TRBV29-1	NA	TRBJ2-5	NA	CSVRMGSRETQYF	TGCAGCGTTCGTATGGGGTCTAGGGAGACCCAGTACTTC
TRBV4-1	NA	TRBJ1-1	NA	CASSHDSRDTEAFF	TGCGCCAGCAGCCATGACTCCCGGGACACTGAAGCTTTCTTT
TRBV29-1	NA	TRBJ2-5	once	CSVDQGETQYF	TGCAGCGTTGATCAGGGTGAGACCCAGTACTTC
TRBV9	NA	TRBJ2-1	NA	CASSVLGEQFF	TGTGCCAGCAGCGTTCTAGGGGAGCAGTTCTTC
TRBV29-1	NA	TRBJ2-5	NA	CSAARDPQQETQYF	TGCAGCGCCGCCCGGGACCCGCAGCAAGAGACCCAGTACTTC
TRBV7-9	NA	TRBJ2-1	NA	CASSLAGGRSYNEQFF	TGTGCCAGCAGCTTAGCGGGGGGCCGCTCCTACAATGAGCAGTTCTTC
TRBV3-1	NA	TRBJ1-2	once	CASSREDGYTF	TGTGCCAGCAGCCGAGAGGATGGCTACACCTTC
TRBV20-1	NA	TRBJ2-3	NA	CSARDLGTDTQYF	TGCAGTGCTAGAGATCTCGGGACAGATACGCAGTATTTT
TRBV20-1	NA	TRBJ2-5	NA	CSARSQETQYF	TGCAGTGCTAGATCCCAAGAGACCCAGTACTTC
TRBV19	NA	TRBJ2-2	NA	CAIEVAGELFF	TGTGCCATTGAGGTCGCCGGGGAGCTGTTTTTT
TRBV5-1	NA	TRBJ1-2	NA	CASTSAKGYGYTF	TGCGCCAGCACCTCGGCGAAAGGATATGGCTACACCTTC
TRBV5-1	NA	TRBJ1-2	NA	CASSSGAPAYGYTF	TGCGCCAGCAGCTCTGGGGCACCTGCCTATGGCTACACCTTC
TRBV6-1	TRBD1	TRBJ2-2	NA	CASTTSRDRGRGELFF	TGTGCCAGCACCACAAGCCGGGACAGGGGACGCGGGGAGCTGTTTTTT
TRBV5-1	TRBD1	TRBJ2-1	NA	CASSLTGGNYEQFF	TGCGCCAGCAGCTTAACAGGGGGTAATTATGAGCAGTTCTTC
TRBV29-1	NA	TRBJ2-5	NA	CSVGLLVQETQYF	TGCAGCGTTGGTCTCTTAGTCCAAGAGACCCAGTACTTC
TRBV4-1	NA	TRBJ1-3	once	CASSQVIQLTSGNTIYF	TGCGCCAGCAGCCAAGTTATTCAGCTAACCTCTGGAAACACCATATATTTT
TRBV2	NA	TRBJ1-2	NA	CATSLDGGGGYTF	TGTGCCACCTCCCTTGATGGGGGCGGAGGCTACACCTTC
TRBV7-2	NA	TRBJ2-5	NA	CASSSPGPQETQYF	TGTGCCAGCAGCTCCCCGGGACCTCAAGAGACCCAGTACTTC
TRBV12-3/TRBV12-4	TRBD2	TRBJ2-5	NA	CASSTSALETQYF	TGTGCCAGCAGTACTAGCGCCCTGGAGACCCAGTACTTC
TRBV29-1	NA	TRBJ1-5	NA	CSVAASPNQPQHF	TGCAGCGTCGCAGCGTCCCCGAATCAGCCCCAGCATTTT
TRBV11-1	NA	TRBJ1-1	few	CASSLRDTINTEAFF	TGTGCCAGCAGCCTCCGGGACACCATTAACACTGAAGCTTTCTTT
TRBV20-1	TRBD2	TRBJ2-3	NA	CSARLAGSTDTQYF	TGCAGTGCTCGGCTAGCGGGGAGCACAGATACGCAGTATTTT
TRBV20-1	NA	TRBJ2-1	NA	CSARGWGYSYNEQFF	TGCAGTGCTAGGGGTTGGGGATACTCCTACAATGAGCAGTTCTTC
TRBV20-1	TRBD1	TRBJ1-6	NA	CSASGTADYNSPLHF	TGCAGTGCTAGCGGGACAGCCGATTATAATTCACCCCTCCACTTT
TRBV5-6	NA	TRBJ2-7	NA	CASSRLGVYEQYF	TGTGCCAGCAGCCGGCTCGGGGTTTACGAGCAGTACTTC
TRBV4-3	NA	TRBJ2-7	NA	CASSTGASYEQYF	TGCGCCAGCAGCACCGGGGCTTCCTACGAGCAGTACTTC
TRBV6-2/TRBV6-3	NA	TRBJ1-5	few	CASSYGQSNQPQHF	TGTGCCAGCAGTTATGGACAGAGCAATCAGCCCCAGCATTTT
TRBV9	TRBD1	TRBJ2-3	NA	CASSVYGGQGSTDTQYF	TGTGCCAGCAGCGTCTACGGGGGACAGGGGAGCACAGATACGCAGTATTTT
TRBV20-1	NA	TRBJ1-4	NA	CSARRQATTNEKLFF	TGCAGTGCTAGAAGACAGGCCACAACTAATGAAAAACTGTTTTTT
TRBV15	NA	TRBJ1-2	NA	CATSRVRDTLLF	TGTGCCACCAGCAGAGTACGGGACACACTACTCTTC